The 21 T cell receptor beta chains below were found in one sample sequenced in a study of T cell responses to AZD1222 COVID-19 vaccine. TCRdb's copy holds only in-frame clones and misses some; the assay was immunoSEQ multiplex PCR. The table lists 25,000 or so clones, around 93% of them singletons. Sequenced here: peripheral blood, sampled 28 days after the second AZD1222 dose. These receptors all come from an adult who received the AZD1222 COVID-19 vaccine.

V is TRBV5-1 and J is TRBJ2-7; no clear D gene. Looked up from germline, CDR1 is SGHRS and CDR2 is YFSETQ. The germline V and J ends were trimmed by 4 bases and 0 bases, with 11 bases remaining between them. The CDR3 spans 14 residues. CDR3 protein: CASSETQRSYEQYF. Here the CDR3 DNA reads TGCGCCAGCAGCGAAACTCAGCGCTCCTACGAGCAGTACTTC. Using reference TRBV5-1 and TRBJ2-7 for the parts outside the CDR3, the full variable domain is KAGVTQTPRYLIKTRGQQVTLSCSPISGHRSVSWYQQTPGQGLQFLFEYFSETQRNKGNFPGRFSGRQFSNSRSEMNVSTLELGDSALYLCASSETQRSYEQYFGPGTRLTVT.

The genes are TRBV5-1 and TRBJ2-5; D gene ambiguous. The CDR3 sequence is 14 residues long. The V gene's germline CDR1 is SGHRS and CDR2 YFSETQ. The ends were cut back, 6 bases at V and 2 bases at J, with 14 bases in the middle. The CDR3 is CASTFVGSQETQYF. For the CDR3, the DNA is TGCGCCAGCACTTTTGTGGGCAGTCAAGAGACCCAGTACTTC.

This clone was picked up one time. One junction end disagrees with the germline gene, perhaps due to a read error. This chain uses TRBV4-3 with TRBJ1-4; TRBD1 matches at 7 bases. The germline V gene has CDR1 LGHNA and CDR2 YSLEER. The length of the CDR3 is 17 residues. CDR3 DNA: TGCGCCAGCAGCCAAGATTGGGGGACAGACGGTAGGAAAAACCTGTTTTTT. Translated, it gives CASSQDWGTDGRKNLFF.

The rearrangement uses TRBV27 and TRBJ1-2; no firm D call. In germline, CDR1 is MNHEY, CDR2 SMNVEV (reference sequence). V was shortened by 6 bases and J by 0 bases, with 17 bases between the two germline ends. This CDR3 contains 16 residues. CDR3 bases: TGTGCCAGCAGCATCCGAGCGACATCAGCTAACTATGGCTACACCTTC. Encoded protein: CASSIRATSANYGYTF.

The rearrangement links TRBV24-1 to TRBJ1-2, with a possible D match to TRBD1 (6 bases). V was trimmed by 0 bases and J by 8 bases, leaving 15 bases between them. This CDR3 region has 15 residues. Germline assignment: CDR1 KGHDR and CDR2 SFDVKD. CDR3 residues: CATSDLSGGAWGYTF. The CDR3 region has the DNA TGTGCCACCAGTGATTTGTCGGGGGGCGCGTGGGGCTACACCTTC.

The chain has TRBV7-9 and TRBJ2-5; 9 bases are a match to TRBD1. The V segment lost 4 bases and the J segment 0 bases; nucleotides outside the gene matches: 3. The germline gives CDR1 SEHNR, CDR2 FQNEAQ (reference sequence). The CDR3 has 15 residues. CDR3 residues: CASSYRDRDQETQYF. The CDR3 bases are TGTGCCAGCAGCTACCGGGACAGGGACCAAGAGACCCAGTACTTC.

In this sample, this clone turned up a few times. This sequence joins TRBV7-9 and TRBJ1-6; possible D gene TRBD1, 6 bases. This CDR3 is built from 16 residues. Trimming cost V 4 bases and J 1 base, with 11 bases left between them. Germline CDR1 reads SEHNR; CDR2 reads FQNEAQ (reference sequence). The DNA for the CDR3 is TGTGCCAGCAGCTCCAGGACAGAATCCTATAATTCACCCCTCCACTTT. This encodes CASSSRTESYNSPLHF.

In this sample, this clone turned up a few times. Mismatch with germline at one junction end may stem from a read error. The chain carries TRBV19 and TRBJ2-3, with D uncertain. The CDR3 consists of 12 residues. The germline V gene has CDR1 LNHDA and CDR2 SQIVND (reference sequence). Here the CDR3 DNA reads TGTGCCAGTAGTCGACGCACCGATACGCAGTATTTT. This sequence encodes CASSRRTDTQYF.

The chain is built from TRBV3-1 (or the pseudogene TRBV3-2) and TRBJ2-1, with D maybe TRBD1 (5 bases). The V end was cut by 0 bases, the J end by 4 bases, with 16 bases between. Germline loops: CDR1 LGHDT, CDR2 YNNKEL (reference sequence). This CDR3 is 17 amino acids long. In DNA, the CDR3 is TGTGCCAGCAGCCAAGATAGCAGGGCGATCCTTTACAATGAGCAGTTCTTC. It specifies CASSQDSRAILYNEQFF.

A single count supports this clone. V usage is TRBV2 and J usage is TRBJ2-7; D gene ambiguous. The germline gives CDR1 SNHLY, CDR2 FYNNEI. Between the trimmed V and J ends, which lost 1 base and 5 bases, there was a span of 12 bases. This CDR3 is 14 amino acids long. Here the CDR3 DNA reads TGTGCCAGCAGTGAAGGGTTTATGGGCCACGAGCAGTACTTC. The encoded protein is CASSEGFMGHEQYF.

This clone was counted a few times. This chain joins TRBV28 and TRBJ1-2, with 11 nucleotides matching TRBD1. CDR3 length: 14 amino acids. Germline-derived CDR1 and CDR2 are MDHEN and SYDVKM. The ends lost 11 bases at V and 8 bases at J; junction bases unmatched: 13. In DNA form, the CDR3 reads TGTGCCTTGGGACAGGGGGACAGATCTGCGGGCTACACCTTC. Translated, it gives CALGQGDRSAGYTF.

Here the CDR3 reads CATDRVPPGTEAFF. DNA for the CDR3: TGTGCCACAGACAGGGTCCCCCCCGGCACTGAAGCTTTCTTT. The genes are TRBV7-9 and TRBJ1-1; 7 positions agree with TRBD1. This CDR3 has 14 amino acids. V shed 10 bases and J 4 bases; nucleotides not matched to a gene: 12. Germline loops: CDR1 SEHNR, CDR2 FQNEAQ (reference sequence).

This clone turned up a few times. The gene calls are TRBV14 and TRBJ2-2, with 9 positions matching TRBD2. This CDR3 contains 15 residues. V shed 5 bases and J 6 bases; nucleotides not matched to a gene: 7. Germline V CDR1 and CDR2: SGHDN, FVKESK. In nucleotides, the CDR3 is TGTGCCAGCAGCGACGTAGCGGGAGTCCCCGGGGAGCTGTTTTTT. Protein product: CASSDVAGVPGELFF.

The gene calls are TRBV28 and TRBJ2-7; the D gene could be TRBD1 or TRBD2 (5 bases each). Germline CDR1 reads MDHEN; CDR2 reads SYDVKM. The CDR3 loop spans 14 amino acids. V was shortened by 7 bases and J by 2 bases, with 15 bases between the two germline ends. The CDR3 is CASTYAWGPYEQYF. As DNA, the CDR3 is TGTGCCAGCACATACGCATGGGGACCCTACGAGCAGTACTTC.

In nucleotides, the CDR3 is TGTGCCAGCATCGACCTCAACACCGGGGAGCTGTTTTTT. It yields the protein CASIDLNTGELFF. J is TRBJ2-2 and V is TRBV12-3 or TRBV12-4; no clear D gene. The CDR3 is 13 residues long. V shed 7 bases and J shed 2 bases, with 8 bases lying between them.

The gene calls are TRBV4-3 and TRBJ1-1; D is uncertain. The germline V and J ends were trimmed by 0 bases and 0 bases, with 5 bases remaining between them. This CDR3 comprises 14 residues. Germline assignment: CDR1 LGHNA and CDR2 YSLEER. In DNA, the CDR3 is TGCGCCAGCAGCCAAGAGGGTATGAACACTGAAGCTTTCTTT. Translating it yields CASSQEGMNTEAFF.

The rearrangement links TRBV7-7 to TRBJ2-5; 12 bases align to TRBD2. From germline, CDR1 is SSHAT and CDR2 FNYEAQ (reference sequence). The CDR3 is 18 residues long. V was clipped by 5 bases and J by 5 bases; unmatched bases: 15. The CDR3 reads CASSPHALAGGPSETQYF. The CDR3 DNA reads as TGTGCCAGCAGCCCCCACGCTCTAGCGGGAGGGCCCTCGGAGACCCAGTACTTC. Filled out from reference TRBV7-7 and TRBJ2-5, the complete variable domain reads GAGVSQSPRYKVTKRGQDVTLRCDPISSHATLYWYQQALGQGPEFLTYFNYEAQPDKSGLPSDRFSAERPEGSISTLTIQRTEQRDSAMYRCASSPHALAGGPSETQYFGPGTRLLVL.

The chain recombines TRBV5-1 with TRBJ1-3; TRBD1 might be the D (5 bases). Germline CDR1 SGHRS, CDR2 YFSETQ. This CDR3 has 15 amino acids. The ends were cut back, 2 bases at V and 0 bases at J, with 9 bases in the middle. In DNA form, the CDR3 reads TGCGCCAGCAGCTTTACAGGCGACTCTGGAAACACCATATATTTT. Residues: CASSFTGDSGNTIYF. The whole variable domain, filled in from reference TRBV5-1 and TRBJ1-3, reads KAGVTQTPRYLIKTRGQQVTLSCSPISGHRSVSWYQQTPGQGLQFLFEYFSETQRNKGNFPGRFSGRQFSNSRSEMNVSTLELGDSALYLCASSFTGDSGNTIYFGEGSWLTVV.

CDR3 DNA: TGCGCCAGCAGCCTGGGACATGCTGTGAACACTGAAGCTTTCTTT. This sequence encodes CASSLGHAVNTEAFF. V and J are TRBV5-1 and TRBJ1-1, with D maybe TRBD1 (6 bases). CDR1 SGHRS and CDR2 YFSETQ come from the germline V gene. The V end was cut by 4 bases, the J end by 0 bases, with 13 bases between. CDR3 length equals 15 residues.

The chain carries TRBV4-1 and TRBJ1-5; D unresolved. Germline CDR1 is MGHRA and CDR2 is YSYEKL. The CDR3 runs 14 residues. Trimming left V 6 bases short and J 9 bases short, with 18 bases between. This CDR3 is CASRETGSNGPQHF. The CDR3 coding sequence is TGCGCCAGCAGAGAGACCGGGAGTAACGGGCCCCAGCATTTT.

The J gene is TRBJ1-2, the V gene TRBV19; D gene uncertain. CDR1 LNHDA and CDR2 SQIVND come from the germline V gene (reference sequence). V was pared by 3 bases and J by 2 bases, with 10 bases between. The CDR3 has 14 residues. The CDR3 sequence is CASSIGLGNYGYTF. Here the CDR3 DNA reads TGTGCCAGTAGTATTGGGCTAGGAAACTATGGCTACACCTTC.